This T cell receptor (beta chain) is from a study of molecular identifiers for immune sequencing clone quantification. Background on the study: Sequencing covered four of five parts into which replicate RNA from around 20,000 or 100,000 naive CD8 cells was split.

The use of previously described methods and listed TCR primers produced the bulk TCR libraries. One entry per CDR3 protein, called by TCRdb with MiXCR from the PCR reads. The data contain some 590,000 distinct CDR3 sequences, less than 30% of them seen just once; the ten biggest clones take up 0.78%. This CDR3 has 15 residues. Trimming left V 6 bases short and J 1 base short, with 16 bases between. Germline lookup yields CDR1 SGHDT and CDR2 YYEEEE. The table lists this clonotype with many counts. The chain is built from TRBV5-6 and TRBJ2-5; the D is unclear. This receptor was obtained from a human donor in good health. Some libraries in this study had Jurkat cell RNA spiked in. Sequences were obtained from naive CD8+ T cells from blood, with Jurkat cell RNA spiked in. The subset was: FACS-sorted CD8+CD4-CCR7+CD45RA+ naive T cells. CDR3 sequence reads: CASIQHGELQETQYF. The CDR3 DNA sequence: TGTGCCAGCATCCAGCATGGGGAACTCCAAGAGACCCAGTACTTC.